This T cell receptor (beta chain) was obtained from a study of shared clonotypes between healthy human individuals. In replicate PCRs of sorted subsets, 150 to 200 ng DNA, some 28,000 T cell genomes, was used. Sequenced by immunoSEQ multiplex PCR; TCRdb stores in-frame clones only, minus some. Of some 790,000 clones in the sample, 72% are singletons; the top ten hold about 1.7%. The V and J ends lost 6 bases and 4 bases, in that order; junction bases with no gene match: 6. Germline V lookup: CDR1 MNHNY, CDR2 SVGAGI (reference sequence). This CDR3 is built from 15 residues. The rearrangement joins TRBV6-6 to TRBJ2-1, with 10 bases that match TRBD2. The sample comprised memory CD4+ T cells sorted from blood. Subset in this sample: CD45RA-negative fraction. The clonotype originates from a young woman in good health. CDR3 in DNA: TGTGCCAGCAGCCCTACTAGCGGGGAGTACAATGAGCAGTTCTTC. It codes for CASSPTSGEYNEQFF.